The clone carrying this TCR beta chain has only a few counts. As yet, its antigen is unknown. Using its own MiXCR run on the 5' RACE reads, TCRdb lists one record per CDR3 protein. The sample records fewer than 250,000 distinct CDR3 sequences, 25% to 35% being singletons. This sample was taken from a study of T-cell memory formation after mild COVID-19. Overall study findings and caveats: Contracting clones from day 15 to 85 showed balanced CD4/CD8; later expanders favored CD4+.

V was shortened by 1 base and J by 5 bases, with 9 bases between the two germline ends. This CDR3 is built from 13 residues. Germline loops: CDR1 SEHNR, CDR2 FQNEAQ (reference sequence). This sequence joins TRBV7-9 and TRBJ2-7; D is ambiguous. Sequenced material: PBMCs or a T cell subset sorted from them (not recorded which). This receptor was taken from an adult woman who had mild COVID-19 (a few samples of this study predate the infection). Cell type and time point are not known. CDR3 amino acids: CASSLVPRHEQYF. The CDR3 DNA is TGTGCCAGCAGCTTAGTCCCCAGACACGAGCAGTACTTC.